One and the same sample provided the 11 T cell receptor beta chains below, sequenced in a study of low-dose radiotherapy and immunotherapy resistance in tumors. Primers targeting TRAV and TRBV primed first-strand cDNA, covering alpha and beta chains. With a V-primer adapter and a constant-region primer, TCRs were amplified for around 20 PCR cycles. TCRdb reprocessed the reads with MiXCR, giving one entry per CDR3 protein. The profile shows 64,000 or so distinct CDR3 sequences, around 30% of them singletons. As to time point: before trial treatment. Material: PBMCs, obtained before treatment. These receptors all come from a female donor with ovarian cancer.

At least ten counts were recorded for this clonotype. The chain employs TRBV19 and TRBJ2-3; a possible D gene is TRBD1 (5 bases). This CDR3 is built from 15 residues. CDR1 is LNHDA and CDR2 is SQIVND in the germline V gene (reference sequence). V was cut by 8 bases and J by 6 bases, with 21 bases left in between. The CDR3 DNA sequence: TGTGCCAGTGGGGTCAGGACATCCTTTTTGGATACGCAGTATTTT. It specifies CASGVRTSFLDTQYF.

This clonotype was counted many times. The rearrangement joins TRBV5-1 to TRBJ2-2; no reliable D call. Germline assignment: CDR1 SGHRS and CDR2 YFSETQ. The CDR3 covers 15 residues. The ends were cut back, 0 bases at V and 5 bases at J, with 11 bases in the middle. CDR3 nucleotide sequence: TGCGCCAGCAGCTTGGATCCTCGCGATACCGGGGAGCTGTTTTTT. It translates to CASSLDPRDTGELFF.

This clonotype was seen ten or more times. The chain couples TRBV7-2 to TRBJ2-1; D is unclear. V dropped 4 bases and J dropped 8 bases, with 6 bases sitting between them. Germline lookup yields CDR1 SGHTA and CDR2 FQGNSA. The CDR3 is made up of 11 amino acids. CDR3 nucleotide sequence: TGTGCCAGCAGCTACGTCGATGAGCAGTTCTTC. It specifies CASSYVDEQFF.

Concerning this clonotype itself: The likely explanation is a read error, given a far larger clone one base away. The CDR3 is CASSQVGGRGYEQFF. For the CDR3, the DNA is TGCGCCAGCAGCCAAGTCGGCGGGAGGGGGTACGAGCAGTTCTTC. This sequence joins TRBV4-3 and TRBJ2-1; TRBD2 aligns across 9 bases. Trimming removed 1 base from V and 10 bases from J; junction bases left unmatched: 8. The germline V gene has CDR1 LGHNA and CDR2 YSLEER. This CDR3 has 15 amino acids.

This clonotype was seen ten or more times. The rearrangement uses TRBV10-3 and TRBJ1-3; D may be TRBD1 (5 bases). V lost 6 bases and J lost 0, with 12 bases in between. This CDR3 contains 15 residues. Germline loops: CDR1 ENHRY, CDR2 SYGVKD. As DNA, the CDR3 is TGTGCCATCAGAGAGGCCGGGGCCTCTGGAAACACCATATATTTT. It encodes CAIREAGASGNTIYF.

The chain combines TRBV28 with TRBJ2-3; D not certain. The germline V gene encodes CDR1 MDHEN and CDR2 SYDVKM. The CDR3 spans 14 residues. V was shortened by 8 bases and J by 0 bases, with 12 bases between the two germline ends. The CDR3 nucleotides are TGTGCCAGCCGGTTCGGCACTAGCACAGATACGCAGTATTTT. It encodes CASRFGTSTDTQYF.

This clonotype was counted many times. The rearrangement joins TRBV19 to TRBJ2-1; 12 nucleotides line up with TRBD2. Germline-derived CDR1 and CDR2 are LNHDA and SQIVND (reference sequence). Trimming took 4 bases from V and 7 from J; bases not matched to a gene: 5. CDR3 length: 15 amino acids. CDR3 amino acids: CASSNPSGRANEQFF. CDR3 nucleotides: TGTGCCAGTAGTAATCCTAGCGGGAGGGCGAATGAGCAGTTCTTC.

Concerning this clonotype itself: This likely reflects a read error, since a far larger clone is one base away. The CDR3 DNA sequence: TGTGCCACCAGCAGAATCCTTCTAGCGGGGGGTTTGAATGAGCAGTACTTC. Translated: CATSRILLAGGLNEQYF. The chain recombines TRBV15 with TRBJ2-7, with TRBD2 identical over 11 bases. Germline CDR1 is LNHNV and CDR2 is YYDKDF (reference sequence). Trimming took 2 bases from V and 7 from J; bases not matched to a gene: 13. The CDR3 covers 17 residues.

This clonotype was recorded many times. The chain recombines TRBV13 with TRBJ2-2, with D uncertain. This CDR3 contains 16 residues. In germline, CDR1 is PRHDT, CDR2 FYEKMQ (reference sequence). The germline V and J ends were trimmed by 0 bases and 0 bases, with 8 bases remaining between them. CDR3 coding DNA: TGTGCCAGCAGCTTAGGCATCCCTGCGAACACCGGGGAGCTGTTTTTT. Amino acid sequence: CASSLGIPANTGELFF.

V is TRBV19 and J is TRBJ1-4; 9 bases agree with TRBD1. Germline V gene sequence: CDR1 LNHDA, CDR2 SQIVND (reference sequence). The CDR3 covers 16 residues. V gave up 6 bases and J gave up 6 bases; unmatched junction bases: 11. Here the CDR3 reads CASRPGQGSSYEKLFF. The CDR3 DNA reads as TGTGCCAGTAGGCCGGGACAGGGAAGTTCGTATGAAAAACTGTTTTTT.

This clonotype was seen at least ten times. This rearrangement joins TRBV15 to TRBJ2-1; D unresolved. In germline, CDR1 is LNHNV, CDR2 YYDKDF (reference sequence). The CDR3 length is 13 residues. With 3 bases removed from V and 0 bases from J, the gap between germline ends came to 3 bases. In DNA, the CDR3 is TGTGCCACCAGCAGTGACTCCTACAATGAGCAGTTCTTC. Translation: CATSSDSYNEQFF.